The following is a T cell receptor beta chain sequence with its context. This clonotype was seen a handful of times. The antigen this receptor binds is unknown. The input lacks base qualities; no much larger clone sits a single base away. The sequencer was an Illumina HiSeq 1500. TCRdb applied fastp at Q25 and MiXCR to the public reads, then kept only in-frame beta chains. Rows merge per CDR3 protein into single entries with the most common DNA and genes. The sample table shows over 150,000 distinct CDR3 sequences, and 17% are seen once. The top ten hold almost 25% of the sample. The data were obtained in a study of T cell repertoires in cytomegalovirus infection (dated by TCRdb to about 2019). For context, the study as a whole: Donor HLA type was relevant to the analysis, as public TCR beta signatures indicated carriage of CMV infection together with the matching HLA type.

Looking up the germline V gene yields CDR1 MGHRA and CDR2 YSYEKL. V was cut back by 1 base and J by 4 bases, leaving a gap of 14 bases between them. Spanning cysteine to phenylalanine, the CDR3 consists of 16 amino acids. Only the CDR3 DNA is retained, 48 bases long and in frame from the first base. Results the study describes overall, beyond this receptor: In the ex vivo response, HLA-C-restricted CMV-specific TCR beta clonotypes were dominant, and in two of eight donors the single most frequent clonotype came from this HLA-C-restricted group. In both this cohort and an independent roughly 330-donor cohort, the cumulative frequency of public TCR beta family members distinguished carriers of CMV infection plus the relevant HLA type.

This TCR was recovered from a human donor in good health (CMV status not recorded). Some clones in this sample may be carry-over from other donors' samples. The chain joins TRBV4-1 to TRBJ2-1, with no confidently assigned D gene. Sequencing was performed on CD8+ T cells from PBMCs. The CDR3 corresponds to CASSQAERGRYNEQFF. Read as DNA, the sequence is TGCGCCAGCAGCCAAGCCGAGCGAGGTCGGTACAATGAGCAGTTCTTC.